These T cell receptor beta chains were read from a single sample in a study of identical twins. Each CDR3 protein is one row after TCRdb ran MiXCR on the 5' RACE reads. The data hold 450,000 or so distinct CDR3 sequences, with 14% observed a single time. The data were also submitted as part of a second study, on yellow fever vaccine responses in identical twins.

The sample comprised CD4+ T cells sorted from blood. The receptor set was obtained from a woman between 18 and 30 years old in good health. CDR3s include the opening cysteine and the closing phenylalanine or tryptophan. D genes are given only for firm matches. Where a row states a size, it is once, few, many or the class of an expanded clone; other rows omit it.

TGTGCCAGCAGCGCAACAGCCCTCTCTGGAAACACCATATATTTT	CASSATALSGNTIYF	few	.	TRBV5-5	TRBJ1-3
TGTGCCAGCAGCTTCCTGGCGGGGGGGCCTTTCAGCTACGAGCAGTACTTC	CASSFLAGGPFSYEQYF	.	TRBD2	TRBV7-9	TRBJ2-7
TGTGCCAGCAGTGACAGACGGGCTAGCGGGGGGGGAGAGAGCACAGATACGCAGTATTTT	CASSDRRASGGGESTDTQYF	few	TRBD2	TRBV6-4	TRBJ2-3
TGTGCCAGCAGCTCCGCGAACACCGGGGAGCTGTTTTTT	CASSSANTGELFF	many	.	TRBV7-2	TRBJ2-2
TGTGCCAGCAGCCCCGAGACCCACAAAGAGACCCAGTACTTC	CASSPETHKETQYF	.	.	TRBV7-2	TRBJ2-5
TGTGCCAGCAGCTTAGTGGGGAGCACAGATACGCAGTATTTT	CASSLVGSTDTQYF	many	.	TRBV7-8	TRBJ2-3
TGCGCCAGCAGCCCGGCCCTCGGAAGAGAGACCCAGTACTTC	CASSPALGRETQYF	few	.	TRBV4-3	TRBJ2-5
TGTGCCAGCAGGCCGAACAGGGGGCTAGACACTGAAGCTTTCTTT	CASRPNRGLDTEAFF	.	TRBD1	TRBV12-3/TRBV12-4	TRBJ1-1
TGCAGCGTTGAAGTCGCGAAAACCTTC	CSVEVAKTF	.	.	TRBV29-1	TRBJ1-2
TGTGCCAGCAGCTTGAGGACAGTCGGCGGCGAGCAGTACTTC	CASSLRTVGGEQYF	.	.	TRBV5-4	TRBJ2-7
TGTGCCAGCAGTTTACCCCCCCAATGGACAGGGGGCACAGATACGCAGCATTTT	CASSLPPQWTGGTDTQHF	.	TRBD1	TRBV28	TRBJ1-5
TGTGCCAGCAGCCCGTCGACATATGGCTACACCTTC	CASSPSTYGYTF	many	.	TRBV14	TRBJ1-2
TGTGCCAGCAGCCCGTCGGCAGGGGGGAGGACTGAAGCTTTCTTT	CASSPSAGGRTEAFF	few	TRBD1	TRBV5-5	TRBJ1-1
TGTGCCAGCAGCCCGGGACGGGTGGTAGATACGCAGTATTTT	CASSPGRVVDTQYF	.	.	TRBV3-1	TRBJ2-3
TGCGCCAGCAGCTTGGACGGAAACTCTGGAAACACCATATATTTT	CASSLDGNSGNTIYF	.	.	TRBV5-1	TRBJ1-3
TGTGCCAGTAGTATAGGACCGGGCACCGGGGAGCTGTTTTTT	CASSIGPGTGELFF	.	.	TRBV19	TRBJ2-2
TGCAGTGCCTTTACGGGGTACCAAGAGACCCAGTACTTC	CSAFTGYQETQYF	few	.	TRBV20-1	TRBJ2-5
TGCGCCAGCAGCCAAGAGGGGACTAGCGGGGGGGCTCGTCGAGAGACCCAGTACTTC	CASSQEGTSGGARRETQYF	.	TRBD2	TRBV4-1	TRBJ2-5
TGCAGTGCTTACAGGAGCTCCTACGAGCAGTACTTC	CSAYRSSYEQYF	.	.	TRBV20-1	TRBJ2-7
TGTGCCAGCAGCCCTGACAGGGGAAGAGGCACAGATACGCAGTATTTT	CASSPDRGRGTDTQYF	few	TRBD1	TRBV7-3	TRBJ2-3
TGCGCCAGCAGCCTCCAGGGAGGGGAAGGCTACACCTTC	CASSLQGGEGYTF	.	.	TRBV4-3	TRBJ1-2
TGTGCCAGCAGTTTCAGGGTTGCCGAGCAGTACTTC	CASSFRVAEQYF	.	.	TRBV12-3/TRBV12-4	TRBJ2-7
TGCAGCGTGCTTATCCCTCGACAGGGGGCATGGACCGGGGAGCTGTTTTTT	CSVLIPRQGAWTGELFF	many	TRBD1	TRBV29-1	TRBJ2-2
TGTGCCAGCAGAAGGGACAGAAACTCCTACAATGAGCAGTTCTTC	CASRRDRNSYNEQFF	few	TRBD1	TRBV6-1	TRBJ2-1
TGCAGTGCTTGTCACGGCGTGGGAGAGACCCAGTACTTC	CSACHGVGETQYF	few	.	TRBV20-1	TRBJ2-5
TGCAGTGCTATCAACACCTCCCCCCAAGAGACCCAGTACTTC	CSAINTSPQETQYF	few	.	TRBV20-1	TRBJ2-5
TGTGCCAGCAGCTTTCTTCCCAGCGAAACCTACGAGCAGTACTTC	CASSFLPSETYEQYF	.	.	TRBV7-2	TRBJ2-7
TGTGCCACCAGTGATTTGACGGCGGACAGTATAGAGACCCAGTACTTC	CATSDLTADSIETQYF	.	.	TRBV24-1	TRBJ2-5
TGTGCCAGCAGCCAAGAATGGACTAGTGAAGAGACCCAGTACTTC	CASSQEWTSEETQYF	few	TRBD2	TRBV3-1	TRBJ2-5
TGCAGCGTGGAACAGGGGGCAGATACGCAGTATTTT	CSVEQGADTQYF	many	TRBD1	TRBV29-1	TRBJ2-3
TGTGCCATCAGCCGAAAAGGGAACACTGAAGCTTTCTTT	CAISRKGNTEAFF	.	.	TRBV10-3	TRBJ1-1
TGCAGTGCTAGAGACGGACGGTATAACTATGGCTACACCTTC	CSARDGRYNYGYTF	.	.	TRBV20-1	TRBJ1-2
TGCAGTGCCTACACCCCGGGACAGTCCCCTTCGAGCTCCTACGAGCAGTACTTC	CSAYTPGQSPSSSYEQYF	few	TRBD1	TRBV20-1	TRBJ2-7
TGTGCCAGCAGTGATTGGTTTGCAACTAATGAAAAACTGTTTTTT	CASSDWFATNEKLFF	.	.	TRBV2	TRBJ1-4
TGTGCCAGCAGCATGACGGCCCTCTCCTACAATGAGCAGTTCTTC	CASSMTALSYNEQFF	.	.	TRBV13	TRBJ2-1
TGCGCCAGTCAAGCGGGGGGGCCCTACAATGAGCAGTTCTTC	CASQAGGPYNEQFF	many	TRBD2	TRBV5-1	TRBJ2-1